A single sample gave rise to the 27 T cell receptor beta chains below, sequenced in a study of blood T cell repertoires in COVID-19. Only in-frame clones appear in the TCRdb table, and some are missing; sequencing was by immunoSEQ multiplex PCR. The repertoire holds a few hundred thousand clones, 85% to 90% seen once, with about 1% in the top ten. Sample: PBMCs or T cells enriched from blood (not recorded which). These receptors all stem from a young man who had recovered from COVID-19.

The chain couples TRBV27 to TRBJ2-7, with 15 bases aligning to TRBD2. This CDR3 region has 16 residues. CDR1 is MNHEY and CDR2 is SMNVEV in the germline V gene (reference sequence). Trimming cost V 9 bases and J 2 bases; bases outside gene matches: 8. The CDR3 loop is CASMGLAGGEAYEQYF. The DNA of the CDR3 is TGTGCCAGTATGGGACTAGCGGGGGGCGAAGCCTACGAGCAGTACTTC.

The genes are TRBV7-9 and TRBJ1-3; D is possibly TRBD1 (5 bases). Germline V CDR1 and CDR2: SEHNR, FQNEAQ (reference sequence). There are 15 residues in the CDR3. Trimming stripped 5 bases from V and 4 bases from J, with 15 bases between. The CDR3 region has the DNA TGTGCCAGCAGCCGACGGCTGGGGCGGGGAAACACCATATATTTT. Translating gives CASSRRLGRGNTIYF.

J is TRBJ2-5 and V is TRBV3-1 (or the pseudogene TRBV3-2); no definite D call. The germline V gene has CDR1 LGHDT and CDR2 YNNKEL (reference sequence). V lost 1 base to trimming and J lost 2 bases, with 11 bases between them. The CDR3 length is 15 residues. This CDR3 is CASSQVRNSQETQYF. CDR3 sequence (DNA): TGTGCCAGCAGCCAAGTACGAAACAGTCAAGAGACCCAGTACTTC.

The chain is built from TRBV9 and TRBJ2-3; possible D gene TRBD2, 5 bases. Germline CDR1 reads SGDLS; CDR2 reads YYNGEE. Trimming removed 0 bases at V and 6 bases at J, with 11 bases between. CDR3 length equals 14 residues. As DNA, the CDR3 is TGTGCCAGCAGCGTAGCTCACGGACTCGATACGCAGTATTTT. Protein product: CASSVAHGLDTQYF.

V usage is TRBV4-2 and J usage is TRBJ2-2; D might be TRBD1 (7 bases). V was trimmed by 2 bases and J by 5 bases, leaving 12 bases between them. Germline V gene data show CDR1 as LGHNA and CDR2 as YNFKEQ. The CDR3 spans 15 residues. The CDR3 region has the DNA TGTGCCAGCAGCCAAACACAGGGGAGGACCGGGGAGCTGTTTTTT. It is translated as CASSQTQGRTGELFF.

The J gene is TRBJ1-5, the V gene TRBV14, with no clear D. CDR3 size: 14 residues. The germline CDR1 and CDR2 sequences are SGHDN and FVKESK. V gave up 2 bases and J gave up 7 bases, with 12 bases separating them. CDR3 in DNA: TGTGCCAGCAGCCAACTGGGCGCTGGACAGCCCCAGCATTTT. Amino acid sequence: CASSQLGAGQPQHF. Full variable domain (rest looked up from reference TRBV14 and TRBJ1-5): EAGVTQFPSHSVIEKGQTVTLRCDPISGHDNLYWYRRVMGKEIKFLLHFVKESKQDESGMPNNRFLAERTGGTYSTLKVQPAELEDSGVYFCASSQLGAGQPQHFGDGTRLSIL.

V gene TRBV28 combines with J gene TRBJ1-6, with D unclear. This CDR3 has 13 amino acids. V lost 7 bases and J 8 bases, leaving 12 bases between the germline ends. Germline CDR1 and CDR2: MDHEN and SYDVKM. CDR3 DNA sequence: TGTGCCAGCAAAACAAGACAATATTCACCCCTCCACTTT. This codes for CASKTRQYSPLHF. Filled out from reference TRBV28 and TRBJ1-6, the complete variable domain reads DVKVTQSSRYLVKRTGEKVFLECVQDMDHENMFWYRQDPGLGLRLIYFSYDVKMKEKGDIPEGYSVSREKKERFSLILESASTNQTSMYLCASKTRQYSPLHFGNGTRLTVT.

The rearrangement uses TRBV19 and TRBJ2-7, with a possible D match to TRBD1 (6 bases). Trimming took 8 bases from V and 3 from J, leaving 11 bases between them. Per germline, CDR1 LNHDA and CDR2 SQIVND (reference sequence). The CDR3 extends over 12 amino acids. The CDR3 reads CASQGQSYEQYF. The CDR3 DNA is TGTGCCAGTCAAGGACAGAGCTACGAGCAGTACTTC.

In this sample, this clone turned up a few times. This chain links TRBV3-1 (or the pseudogene TRBV3-2) with TRBJ2-7; D remains ambiguous. The germline V gene encodes CDR1 LGHDT and CDR2 YNNKEL (reference sequence). The germline V and J ends were trimmed by 3 bases and 4 bases, with 4 bases remaining between them. The CDR3 is 11 residues long. For the CDR3, the DNA is TGTGCCAGCAGCCATGTATACGAGCAGTACTTC. Protein product: CASSHVYEQYF.

This rearrangement joins TRBV19 to TRBJ2-2; 8 bases are shared with TRBD2. CDR3 length: 15 residues. The ends lost 7 bases at V and 4 bases at J; junction bases unmatched: 8. Germline CDR1 reads LNHDA; CDR2 reads SQIVND (reference sequence). The CDR3 reads CASNRAGELTGELFF. CDR3 coding DNA: TGTGCCAGTAATAGAGCGGGAGAGCTCACCGGGGAGCTGTTTTTT.

This chain connects TRBV29-1 to TRBJ2-3, with D possibly TRBD1 on 6 matching bases. Looked up from germline, CDR1 is SQVTM and CDR2 is ANQGSEA. Trimming stripped 3 bases from V and 1 base from J, with 8 bases between. This CDR3 has 13 residues. CDR3 bases: TGCAGCGTTGAGAGGACAGGCACAGATACGCAGTATTTT. Translated: CSVERTGTDTQYF.

The J gene is TRBJ1-2, the V gene TRBV12-3 or TRBV12-4, with TRBD1 matching over 8 bases. This CDR3 has 12 residues. V lost 6 bases to trimming and J lost 8 bases; unmatched junction nucleotides: 5. The CDR3 protein is CASRRDRGGYTF. The CDR3 DNA follows: TGTGCCAGCAGACGAGACAGGGGCGGCTACACCTTC.

The chain joins TRBV7-9 to TRBJ2-4, with 12 bases identical to TRBD2. Trimming at V came to 5 bases and at J to 0 bases, leaving 11 bases not matched to a gene. Germline V gene lookup returns CDR1 SEHNR and CDR2 FQNEAQ (reference sequence). This CDR3 spans 19 amino acids. CDR3 protein: CASSPGLAGNSLAKNIQYF. The CDR3 DNA follows: TGTGCCAGCAGCCCGGGACTAGCGGGCAACTCTCTAGCCAAAAACATTCAGTACTTC.

The rearrangement joins TRBV18 to TRBJ1-2; 7 bases map to TRBD1. The germline gives CDR1 KGHSH, CDR2 LQKENI. Trimming took 5 bases from V and 3 from J; bases not matched to a gene: 3. The CDR3 sequence is 13 residues long. The CDR3, as DNA: TGTGCCAGCTCATACGACAGGGACTATGGCTACACCTTC. Encoded protein: CASSYDRDYGYTF.

The chain links TRBV7-2 to TRBJ2-3; D is perhaps TRBD2 (6 bases). V lost 7 bases and J lost 1, with 18 bases in between. Germline CDR1 reads SGHTA; CDR2 reads FQGNSA. The CDR3 runs 16 residues. CDR3 nucleotides: TGTGCCAGCACCCGCGGTAGCGGAGGGGGCACAGATACGCAGTATTTT. Translation: CASTRGSGGGTDTQYF.

The rearrangement joins TRBV6-2 or TRBV6-3 to TRBJ2-1, with TRBD2 matching over 9 bases. CDR3 length: 16 amino acids. The junction had 11 bases not matched to a gene; V was cut back by 2 bases and J by 9 bases. Germline V CDR1 and CDR2: MNHEY, SVGEGT. The CDR3 region is CASSYPAGGLRLEQFF. For the CDR3, the DNA is TGTGCCAGCAGTTACCCTGCGGGGGGGCTGAGGCTTGAGCAGTTCTTC.

This chain links TRBV11-1 with TRBJ1-4; weak D call: TRBD1 (5 bases). V gave up 5 bases and J gave up 4 bases, with 14 bases separating them. Per germline, CDR1 SGHAT and CDR2 FQDESV (reference sequence). This CDR3 comprises 15 residues. CDR3 DNA: TGTGCCAGCAGCAGCCAGGGCCTGGATAATGAAAAACTGTTTTTT. The encoded protein is CASSSQGLDNEKLFF.

This chain connects TRBV10-3 to TRBJ2-7; D is possibly TRBD2 (5 bases). The CDR3 sequence is 15 residues long. Trimming took 10 bases from V and 5 from J, leaving 24 bases between them. Germline CDR1 reads ENHRY; CDR2 reads SYGVKD. The CDR3 is CATTTRATPHHEQYF. The CDR3 DNA follows: TGTGCCACTACAACTAGAGCCACCCCGCACCACGAGCAGTACTTC.

The chain joins TRBV6-5 to TRBJ1-4, with TRBD1 as a possible D gene (5 bases). Germline V gives CDR1 MNHEY, CDR2 SVGAGI. The CDR3 is made up of 14 amino acids. V was clipped by 2 bases and J by 7 bases, with 11 bases between them. The CDR3 protein is CASSYGREGEKLFF. In DNA, the CDR3 is TGTGCCAGCAGTTACGGCAGGGAGGGTGAAAAACTGTTTTTT.

This chain connects TRBV28 to TRBJ2-5, with D tentatively TRBD2 (6 bases). Trimming took off 6 bases at V and 3 bases at J, with 14 bases between the two ends. CDR1 and CDR2 from the germline V gene are MDHEN and SYDVKM. CDR3 length equals 14 residues. The CDR3 loop is CASSLGTSKETQYF. For the CDR3, the DNA is TGTGCCAGCAGCCTCGGGACTTCGAAAGAGACCCAGTACTTC.

This chain uses TRBV5-4 with TRBJ2-3, with 9 positions matching TRBD1. With 5 bases clipped from V and 2 bases from J, the junction kept 9 bases outside the gene matches. The germline CDR1 and CDR2 sequences are SGHNT and YYREEE (reference sequence). The CDR3 length is 16 residues. The CDR3 here is CASRLITGGLTDTQYF. The CDR3 DNA follows: TGTGCCAGCAGACTCATCACAGGGGGCCTCACAGATACGCAGTATTTT.

As concerns this clone: Other DNA sequences of this sample code for an identical CDR3. The chain is built from TRBV9 and TRBJ2-7; 7 bases line up with TRBD1. The CDR3 runs to 12 residues. The germline CDR1 and CDR2 sequences are SGDLS and YYNGEE. After removal of 2 bases from V and 7 bases from J, the junction contained 3 bases not matched to a gene. CDR3 nucleotides: TGTGCCAGCAGCGTTACAGGGGTTGAGCAGTACTTC. Translated, it gives CASSVTGVEQYF.

The chain joins TRBV12-3 or TRBV12-4 to TRBJ2-3; TRBD1 matches 7 bases. This CDR3 contains 13 residues. With V trimmed by 8 bases and J by 4 bases, 6 bases remained unmatched. The CDR3 coding sequence is TGTGCCAGCCAGGGGGAAGTCGCAGATACGCAGTATTTT. Its translation is CASQGEVADTQYF.

The chain employs TRBV29-1 and TRBJ1-2; 8 positions match TRBD1. This CDR3 is built from 15 residues. Trimming at V came to 1 base and at J to 7 bases, leaving 11 bases not matched to a gene. Germline CDR1 and CDR2: SQVTM and ANQGSEA. CDR3 region: CSVEGGQGASRGYTF. The CDR3 DNA follows: TGCAGCGTTGAAGGTGGCCAGGGGGCTAGTCGTGGCTACACCTTC.

This chain uses TRBV3-1 (or the pseudogene TRBV3-2) with TRBJ2-5; no clear D gene. The CDR3 consists of 13 residues. CDR1 is LGHDT and CDR2 is YNNKEL in the germline V gene (reference sequence). Trimming stripped 0 bases from V and 4 bases from J, with 6 bases between. CDR3 bases: TGTGCCAGCAGCCAAGAAGTGAGAGAGACCCAGTACTTC. Protein product: CASSQEVRETQYF.

J is TRBJ1-2 and V is TRBV5-1; perhaps TRBD1 as D (5 bases). V lost 7 bases and J lost 7, with 26 bases in between. The CDR3 has 16 amino acids. CDR1 and CDR2 (germline): SGHRS, YFSETQ. The CDR3 region is CASRSRLRGMVSGYTF. DNA for the CDR3: TGCGCCAGCCGGAGCAGACTTCGGGGGATGGTTAGTGGCTACACCTTC. The variable domain in full, completed from reference TRBV5-1 and TRBJ1-2, reads KAGVTQTPRYLIKTRGQQVTLSCSPISGHRSVSWYQQTPGQGLQFLFEYFSETQRNKGNFPGRFSGRQFSNSRSEMNVSTLELGDSALYLCASRSRLRGMVSGYTFGSGTRLTVV.

The CDR3 loop is CASSMLAGSTQYF. The CDR3, as DNA: TGTGCCAGCAGCATGCTAGCGGGGTCGACCCAGTACTTC. V is TRBV11-3 and J is TRBJ2-5; 9 bases agree with TRBD2. The CDR3 is 13 amino acids. Unmatched junction bases numbered 5, after V lost 5 bases and J lost 7 bases. CDR1 and CDR2 (germline): SGHNT, YENEEA.